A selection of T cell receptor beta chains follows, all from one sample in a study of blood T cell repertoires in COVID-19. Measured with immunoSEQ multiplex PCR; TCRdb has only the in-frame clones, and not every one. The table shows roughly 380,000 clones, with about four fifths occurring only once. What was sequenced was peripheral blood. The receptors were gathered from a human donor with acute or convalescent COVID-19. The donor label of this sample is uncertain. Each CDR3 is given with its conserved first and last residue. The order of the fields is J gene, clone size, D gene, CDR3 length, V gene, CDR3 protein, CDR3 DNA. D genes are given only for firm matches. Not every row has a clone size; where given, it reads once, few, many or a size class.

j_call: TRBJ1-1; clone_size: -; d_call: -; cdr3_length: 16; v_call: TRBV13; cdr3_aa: CASSIPSRGKGTEAFF; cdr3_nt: TGTGCCAGCAGCATCCCGTCTAGGGGTAAGGGGACTGAAGCTTTCTTT
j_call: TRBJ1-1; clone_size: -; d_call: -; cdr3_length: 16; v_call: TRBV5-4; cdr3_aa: CASSLWGGAASGEAFF; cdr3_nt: TGTGCCAGCAGCTTGTGGGGGGGTGCGGCGTCAGGTGAAGCTTTCTTT
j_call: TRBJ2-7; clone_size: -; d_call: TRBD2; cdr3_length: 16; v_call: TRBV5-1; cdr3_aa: CASSLGLAGESYEQYF; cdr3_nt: TGCGCCAGCAGCTTAGGACTAGCGGGAGAATCCTACGAGCAGTACTTC
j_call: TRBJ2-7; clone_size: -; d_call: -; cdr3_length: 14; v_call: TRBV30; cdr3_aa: CAWSPLKPPYEQYF; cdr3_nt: TGTGCCTGGAGCCCTTTAAAGCCCCCCTACGAGCAGTACTTC
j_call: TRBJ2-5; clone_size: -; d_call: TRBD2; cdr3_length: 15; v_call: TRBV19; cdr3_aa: CASREAGGPQETQYF; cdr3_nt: TGTGCCAGTAGGGAAGCGGGAGGCCCTCAAGAGACCCAGTACTTC
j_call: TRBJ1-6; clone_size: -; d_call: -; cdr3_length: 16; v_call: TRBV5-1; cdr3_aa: CASSVQANQRNSPLHF; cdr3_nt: TGCGCCAGCAGCGTACAGGCTAACCAAAGAAATTCACCCCTCCACTTT
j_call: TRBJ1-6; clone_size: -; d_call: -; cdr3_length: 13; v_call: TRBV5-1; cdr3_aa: CASSFQLSSPLHF; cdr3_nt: TGCGCCAGCAGCTTTCAACTGAGTTCACCCCTCCACTTT
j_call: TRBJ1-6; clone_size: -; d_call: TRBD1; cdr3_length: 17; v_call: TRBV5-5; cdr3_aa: CASSLAGTGTPHSPLHF; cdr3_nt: TGTGCCAGCAGCTTGGCCGGGACAGGGACCCCCCATTCACCCCTCCACTTT
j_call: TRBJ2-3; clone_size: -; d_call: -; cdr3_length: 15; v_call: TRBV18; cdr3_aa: CASSPGGNPLGTQYF; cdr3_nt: TGTGCCAGCTCACCAGGCGGGAATCCGTTGGGTACGCAGTATTTT
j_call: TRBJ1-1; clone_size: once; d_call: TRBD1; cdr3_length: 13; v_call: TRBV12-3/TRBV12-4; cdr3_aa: CASSFGDRALAFF; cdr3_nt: TGTGCCAGCAGTTTCGGGGACAGGGCTTTGGCTTTCTTT
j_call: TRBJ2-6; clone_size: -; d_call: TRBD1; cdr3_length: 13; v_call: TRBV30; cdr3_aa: CALDRAGANVLTF; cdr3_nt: TGTGCCTTAGACAGGGCTGGGGCCAACGTCCTGACTTTC
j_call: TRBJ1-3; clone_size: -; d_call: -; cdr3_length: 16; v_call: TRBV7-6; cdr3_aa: CASSSQGWGSGNTIYF; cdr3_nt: TGTGCCAGCAGCTCCCAGGGGTGGGGCTCTGGAAACACCATATATTTT
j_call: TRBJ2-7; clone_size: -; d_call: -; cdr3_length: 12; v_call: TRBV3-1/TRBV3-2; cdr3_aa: CASSQVSHEQYF; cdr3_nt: TGTGCCAGCAGCCAAGTGAGCCACGAGCAGTACTTC
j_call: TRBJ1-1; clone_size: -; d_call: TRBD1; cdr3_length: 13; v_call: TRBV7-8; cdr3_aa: CASSWNQGEKAFF; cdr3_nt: TGTGCCAGCAGCTGGAACCAGGGGGAAAAGGCTTTCTTT
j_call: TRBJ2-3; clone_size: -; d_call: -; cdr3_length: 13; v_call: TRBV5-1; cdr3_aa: CASSRQGGDTQYF; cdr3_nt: TGCGCCAGCAGCCGACAGGGAGGAGATACGCAGTATTTT
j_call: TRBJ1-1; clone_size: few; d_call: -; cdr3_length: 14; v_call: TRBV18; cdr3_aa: CASSFTGLSTEAFF; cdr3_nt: TGTGCCAGCTCGTTCACAGGATTGAGCACTGAAGCTTTCTTT
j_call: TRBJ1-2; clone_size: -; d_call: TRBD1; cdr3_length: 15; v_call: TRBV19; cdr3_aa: CASSRDRNANYGYTF; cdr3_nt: TGTGCCAGTAGTAGGGACAGAAACGCTAACTATGGCTACACCTTC
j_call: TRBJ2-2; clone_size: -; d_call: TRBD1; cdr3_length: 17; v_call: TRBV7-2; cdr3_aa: CASSLRSGTGGTGELFF; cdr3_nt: TGTGCCAGCAGCTTGAGGTCTGGGACAGGGGGCACCGGGGAGCTGTTTTTT
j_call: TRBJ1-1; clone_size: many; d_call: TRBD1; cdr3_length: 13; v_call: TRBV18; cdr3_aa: CASSRGLDTEAFF; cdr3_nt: TGTGCCAGCTCGAGGGGGCTGGACACTGAAGCTTTCTTT
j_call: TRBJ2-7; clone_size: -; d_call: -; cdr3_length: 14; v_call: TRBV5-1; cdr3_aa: CASSLRSGYYEQYF; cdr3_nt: TGCGCCAGCAGCTTGCGTTCAGGATACTACGAGCAGTACTTC
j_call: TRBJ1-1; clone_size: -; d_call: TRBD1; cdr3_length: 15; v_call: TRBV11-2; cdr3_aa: CASSLRDRGSTEAFF; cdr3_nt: TGTGCCAGCAGCCTCCGGGACAGGGGCTCCACTGAAGCTTTCTTT
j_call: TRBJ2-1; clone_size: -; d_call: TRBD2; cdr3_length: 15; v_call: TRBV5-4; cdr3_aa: CASSNGGASYNEQFF; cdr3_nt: TGTGCCAGCAGCAACGGGGGGGCCTCCTACAATGAGCAGTTCTTC
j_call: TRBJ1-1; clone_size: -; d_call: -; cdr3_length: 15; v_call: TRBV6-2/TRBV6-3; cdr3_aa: CASSYSETPNTEAFF; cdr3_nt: TGTGCCAGCAGTTACTCAGAGACACCGAACACTGAAGCTTTCTTT
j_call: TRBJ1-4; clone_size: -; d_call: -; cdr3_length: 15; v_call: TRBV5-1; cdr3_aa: CASSLETGINEKLFF; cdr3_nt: TGCGCCAGCAGCTTGGAAACAGGGATTAATGAAAAACTGTTTTTT
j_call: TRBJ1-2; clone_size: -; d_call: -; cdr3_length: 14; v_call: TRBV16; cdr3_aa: CASSQSGPGYGYTF; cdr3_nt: TGTGCCAGCAGCCAATCAGGGCCGGGATATGGCTACACCTTC
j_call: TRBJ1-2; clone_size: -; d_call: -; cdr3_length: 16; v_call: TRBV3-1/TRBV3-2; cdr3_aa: CASSHWVRPPLRGYTF; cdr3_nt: TGTGCCAGCAGCCACTGGGTACGTCCTCCGCTGAGGGGCTACACCTTC
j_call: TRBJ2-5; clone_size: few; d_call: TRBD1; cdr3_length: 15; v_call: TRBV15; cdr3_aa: CATSRGTGGAETQYF; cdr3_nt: TGTGCCACCAGCAGAGGGACAGGGGGCGCAGAGACCCAGTACTTC
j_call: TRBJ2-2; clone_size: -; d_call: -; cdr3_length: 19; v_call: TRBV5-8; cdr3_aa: CASSLAPHLLRGSTGELFF; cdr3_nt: TGTGCCAGCAGCTTGGCCCCACACTTGCTGCGCGGTTCGACCGGGGAGCTGTTTTTT
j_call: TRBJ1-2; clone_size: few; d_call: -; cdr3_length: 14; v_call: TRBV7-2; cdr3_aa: CASSFPTSNYGYTF; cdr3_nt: TGTGCCAGCAGCTTTCCTACCTCCAACTATGGCTACACCTTC